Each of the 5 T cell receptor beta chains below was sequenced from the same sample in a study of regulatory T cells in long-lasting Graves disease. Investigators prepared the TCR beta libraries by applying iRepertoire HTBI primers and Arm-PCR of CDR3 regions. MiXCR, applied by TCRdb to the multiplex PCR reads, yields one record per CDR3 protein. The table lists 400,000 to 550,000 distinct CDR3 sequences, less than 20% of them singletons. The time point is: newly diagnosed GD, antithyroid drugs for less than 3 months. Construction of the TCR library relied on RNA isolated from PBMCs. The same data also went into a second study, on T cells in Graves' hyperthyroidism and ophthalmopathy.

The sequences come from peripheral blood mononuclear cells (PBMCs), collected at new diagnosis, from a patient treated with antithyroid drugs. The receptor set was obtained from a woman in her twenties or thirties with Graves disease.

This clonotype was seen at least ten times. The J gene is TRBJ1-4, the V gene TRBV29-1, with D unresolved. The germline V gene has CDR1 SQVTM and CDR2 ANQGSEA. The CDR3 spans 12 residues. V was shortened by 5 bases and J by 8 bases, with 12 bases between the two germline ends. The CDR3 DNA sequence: TGCAGCGTTTTGGGGATCAGGGAAAAACTGTTTTTT. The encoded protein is CSVLGIREKLFF. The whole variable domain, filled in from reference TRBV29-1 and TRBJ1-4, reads SAVISQKPSRDICQRGTSLTIQCQVDSQVTMMFWYRQQPGQSLTLIATANQGSEATYESGFVIDKFPISRPNLTFSTLTVSNMSPEDSSIYLCSVLGIREKLFFGSGTQLSVL.

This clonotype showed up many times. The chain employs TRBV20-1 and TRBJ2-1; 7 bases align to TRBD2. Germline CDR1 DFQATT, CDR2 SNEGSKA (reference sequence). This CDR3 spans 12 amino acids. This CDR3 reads CRASSGPNVPFF. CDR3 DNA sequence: TGCAGAGCGTCTAGCGGTCCAAACGTTCCCTTCTTC.

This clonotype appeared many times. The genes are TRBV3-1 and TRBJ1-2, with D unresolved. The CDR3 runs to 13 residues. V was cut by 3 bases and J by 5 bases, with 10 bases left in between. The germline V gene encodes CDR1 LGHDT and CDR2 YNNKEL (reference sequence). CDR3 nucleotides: TGTGCCAGCAGCCATGGCAGCAGGTATGGCTACACCTTC. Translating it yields CASSHGSRYGYTF.

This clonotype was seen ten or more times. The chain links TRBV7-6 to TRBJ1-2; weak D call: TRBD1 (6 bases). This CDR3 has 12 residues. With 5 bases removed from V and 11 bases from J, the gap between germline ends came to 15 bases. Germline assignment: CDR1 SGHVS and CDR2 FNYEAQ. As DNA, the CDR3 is TGTGCCAGCAGCCCGACAGGTCTCGGGTACACCTTC. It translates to CASSPTGLGYTF.

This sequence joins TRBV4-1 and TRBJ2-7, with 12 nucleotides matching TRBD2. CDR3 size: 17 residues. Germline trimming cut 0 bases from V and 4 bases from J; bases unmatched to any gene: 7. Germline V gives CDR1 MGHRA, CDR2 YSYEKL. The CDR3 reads CASSQDKGTSGRYEQYF. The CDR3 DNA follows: TGCGCCAGCAGCCAAGATAAAGGTACTAGCGGGAGGTACGAGCAGTACTTC.